This TCR beta chain is from a study of identical twins. General study results and limits: Clonotypes of the beta chain that were abundant in cord blood carried fewer insertions (memory repertoires showed none).

Template switching supplied a universal primer site; unique molecular identifiers were carried on the cDNA. Each CDR3 protein is one row after TCRdb ran MiXCR on the 5' RACE reads. The table records under 900,000 distinct CDR3 sequences, approximately 13% of them present only once. With V trimmed by 1 base and J by 2 bases, 1 base remained unmatched. The CDR3 covers 15 residues. This clonotype has ten or more counts. Its antigen remains unidentified. The sample was also linked to a second study, of yellow fever vaccine responses in identical twins.

The J gene is TRBJ2-1, the V gene TRBV12-3 or TRBV12-4; the match to TRBD2 covers 8 bases. Sequenced material: PBMCs. This clonotype was obtained from a woman between 18 and 29 years old in good health. CDR3 region: CASSLGSGTYNEQFF. CDR3 coding DNA: TGTGCCAGCAGTTTAGGTAGCGGGACCTACAATGAGCAGTTCTTC.